This T cell receptor beta chain was recovered during a study of CD8 T cells in Susac syndrome. This clonotype has just one count. Antigen: not known. Sequencing of TCR beta was performed on blood CD8+ T cells and on blood CD4+ T cells. The multiple sclerosis controls were treatment-naive patients, and their relapsing-remitting disease was stable or active. Germline V lookup: CDR1 KGHDR, CDR2 SFDVKD. This CDR3 region has 14 residues. Trimming at V came to 5 bases and at J to 6 bases, leaving 5 bases not matched to a gene. Notes on the study in general: The study conceded that relatively few individuals underwent its TCR sequencing and HLA analysis.

Reverse transcription of roughly 0.45 to 1 ug RNA used random hexamers. An immunoSEQ multiplex PCR generated amplified TCR beta CDR3 products spanning 54 Vbeta and 13 Jbeta. Each CDR3 protein is one row after TCRdb ran MiXCR on the immunoSEQ multiplex PCR reads. Of some 300,000 distinct CDR3 sequences in the sample, roughly 85% were seen once. What was sequenced was CD8+ T cells from PBMCs. This receptor was obtained from a human donor with multiple sclerosis. The chain couples TRBV24-1 to TRBJ2-1; TRBD2 matches 8 bases. This CDR3 reads CATSVTGTSNEQFF. The CDR3 bases are TGTGCCACCAGTGTTACCGGGACTAGCAATGAGCAGTTCTTC.